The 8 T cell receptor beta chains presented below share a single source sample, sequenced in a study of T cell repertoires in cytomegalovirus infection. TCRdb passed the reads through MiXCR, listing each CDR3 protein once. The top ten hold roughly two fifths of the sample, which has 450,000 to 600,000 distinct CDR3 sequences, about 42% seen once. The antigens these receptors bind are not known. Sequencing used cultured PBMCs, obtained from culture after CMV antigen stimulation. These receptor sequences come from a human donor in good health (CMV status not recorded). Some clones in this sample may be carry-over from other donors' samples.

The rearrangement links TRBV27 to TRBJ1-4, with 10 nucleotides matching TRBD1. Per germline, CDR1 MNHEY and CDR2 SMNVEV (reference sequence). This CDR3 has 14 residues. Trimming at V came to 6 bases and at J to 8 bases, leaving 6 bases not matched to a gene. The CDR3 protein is CASRTGTGVEKLFF. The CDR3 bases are TGTGCCAGCAGGACCGGGACAGGGGTAGAAAAACTGTTTTTT. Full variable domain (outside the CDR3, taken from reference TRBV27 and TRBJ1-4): EAQVTQNPRYLITVTGKKLTVTCSQNMNHEYMSWYRQDPGLGLRQIYYSMNVEVTDKGDVPEGYKVSRKEKRNFPLILESPSPNQTSLYFCASRTGTGVEKLFFGSGTQLSVL.

Written as DNA, the CDR3 is TGTGCCAGCTGTAAGCGGGAGACAGATACGCAGTATTTT. The encoded protein is CASCKRETDTQYF. The chain couples TRBV12-3 or TRBV12-4 to TRBJ2-3; 8 bases are a match to TRBD2. The CDR3 has 13 residues. Trimming removed 8 bases from V and 3 bases from J; junction bases left unmatched: 4.

CDR3 DNA sequence: TGTGCCAGCAGTTACAAGTCGACACCCTACAATGAGCAGTTCTTC. It encodes CASSYKSTPYNEQFF. This sequence joins TRBV6-6 and TRBJ2-1, with D unclear. The CDR3 length is 15 residues. Trimming pared 2 bases from V and 2 bases from J, leaving 10 bases between. CDR1 is MNHNY, CDR2 SVGAGI, per germline (reference sequence).

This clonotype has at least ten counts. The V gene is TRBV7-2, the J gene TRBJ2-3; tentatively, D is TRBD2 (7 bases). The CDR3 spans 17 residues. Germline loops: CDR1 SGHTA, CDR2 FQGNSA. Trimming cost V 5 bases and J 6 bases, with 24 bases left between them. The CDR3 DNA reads TGTGCCAGCAGCCTAGGACGAGGGGGGGTTCGTGCCGATACGCAGTATTTT. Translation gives CASSLGRGGVRADTQYF.

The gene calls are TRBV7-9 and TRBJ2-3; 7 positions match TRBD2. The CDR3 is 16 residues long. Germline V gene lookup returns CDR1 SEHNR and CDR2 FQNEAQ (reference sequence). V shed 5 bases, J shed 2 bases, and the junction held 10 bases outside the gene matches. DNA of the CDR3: TGTGCCAGCAGCCCCAGGCTCGGGGGGTACACAGATACGCAGTATTTT. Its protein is CASSPRLGGYTDTQYF.

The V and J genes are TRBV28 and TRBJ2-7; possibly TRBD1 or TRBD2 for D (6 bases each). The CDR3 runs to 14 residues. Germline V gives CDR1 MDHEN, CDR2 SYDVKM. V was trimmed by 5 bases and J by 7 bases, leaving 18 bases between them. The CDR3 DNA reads TGTGCCAGCAGTAAGAGGGGGGTCGAATGGGAGCAGTACTTC. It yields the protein CASSKRGVEWEQYF.

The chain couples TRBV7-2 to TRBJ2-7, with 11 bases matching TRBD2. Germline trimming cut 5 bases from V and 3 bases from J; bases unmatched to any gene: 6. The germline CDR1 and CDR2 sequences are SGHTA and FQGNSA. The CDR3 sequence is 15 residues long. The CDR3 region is CASSLLAGAVYEQYF. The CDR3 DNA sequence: TGTGCCAGCAGCCTACTAGCGGGGGCCGTCTACGAGCAGTACTTC.

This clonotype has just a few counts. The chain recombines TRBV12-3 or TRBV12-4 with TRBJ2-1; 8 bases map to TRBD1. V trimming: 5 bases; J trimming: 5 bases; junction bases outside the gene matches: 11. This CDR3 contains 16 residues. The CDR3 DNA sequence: TGTGCCAGCAGTCTTTCCAGGGGGCTATGGAACAATGAGCAGTTCTTC. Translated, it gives CASSLSRGLWNNEQFF.